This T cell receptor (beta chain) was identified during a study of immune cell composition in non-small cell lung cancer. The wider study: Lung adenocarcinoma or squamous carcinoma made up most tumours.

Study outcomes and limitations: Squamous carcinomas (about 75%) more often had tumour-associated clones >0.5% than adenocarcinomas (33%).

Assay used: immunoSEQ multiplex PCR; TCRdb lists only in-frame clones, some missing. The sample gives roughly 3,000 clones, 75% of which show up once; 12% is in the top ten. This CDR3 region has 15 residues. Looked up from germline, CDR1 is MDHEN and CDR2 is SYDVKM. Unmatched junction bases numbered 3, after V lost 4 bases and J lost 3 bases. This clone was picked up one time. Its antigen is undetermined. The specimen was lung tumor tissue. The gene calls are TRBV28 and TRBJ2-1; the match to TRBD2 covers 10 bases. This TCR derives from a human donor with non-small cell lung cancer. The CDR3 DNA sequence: TGTGCCAGCAGTTCCCCTAGCGGGGGCTACAATGAGCAGTTCTTC. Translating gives CASSSPSGGYNEQFF.